A single sample gave rise to the 11 T cell receptor beta chains below, sequenced in a study of control samples from healthy donors and cancer patients. Assay: immunoSEQ multiplex PCR; the TCRdb copy retains only in-frame clones and omits some. Seen here are roughly 120,000 clones, 80% to 95% observed once, and the top ten hold 7.8%. The material sequenced was blood. These receptors were taken from a woman younger than 30 in good health.

The chain links TRBV11-2 to TRBJ2-7, with D possibly being TRBD1 or TRBD2 (5 bases each). Germline V gene sequence: CDR1 SGHAT, CDR2 FQNNGV. V shed 5 bases and J shed 7 bases, with 15 bases lying between them. The CDR3 has 13 residues. Here the CDR3 DNA reads TGTGCCAGCAGCAAGGACGGGGCGGGTGAGCAGTACTTC. Protein product: CASSKDGAGEQYF.

The CDR3 DNA sequence: TGTGCCAGCAGCCGGGACAGTCCTGGGGGATTGAACACTGAAGCTTTCTTT. Its translation: CASSRDSPGGLNTEAFF. The J gene is TRBJ1-1, the V gene TRBV7-3; 7 bases match TRBD1. The CDR3 is 17 residues long. Germline CDR1 SGHTA, CDR2 FQGTGA. Trimming removed 5 bases from V and 0 bases from J; junction bases left unmatched: 12.

The chain is built from TRBV5-1 and TRBJ2-1; 7 positions match TRBD1. The CDR3 is made up of 16 amino acids. V was pared by 4 bases and J by 0 bases, with 7 bases of the junction left unmatched. Germline CDR1 is SGHRS and CDR2 is YFSETQ. CDR3 sequence reads: CASSPDRASSYNEQFF. In DNA, the CDR3 is TGCGCCAGCAGCCCCGACAGGGCCAGCTCCTACAATGAGCAGTTCTTC.

The chain has TRBV19 and TRBJ2-2; 9 nucleotides align to TRBD1. From germline, CDR1 is LNHDA and CDR2 SQIVND (reference sequence). V lost 7 bases, J lost 5 bases, and 23 bases stayed unmatched. The CDR3 totals 20 residues. CDR3 sequence reads: CASTTKRIIPYRGLTGELFF. CDR3 bases: TGTGCCAGTACCACGAAGCGTATTATCCCGTACAGGGGGCTAACCGGGGAGCTGTTTTTT.

The rearrangement uses TRBV15 and TRBJ2-1; the match to TRBD1 covers 8 bases. Looked up from germline, CDR1 is LNHNV and CDR2 is YYDKDF (reference sequence). Germline trimming cut 3 bases from V and 8 bases from J; bases unmatched to any gene: 6. The length of the CDR3 is 14 residues. The CDR3 region has the DNA TGTGCCACCAGCAGCGGACAGGGTAATTATGAGCAGTTCTTC. Residues: CATSSGQGNYEQFF.

J is TRBJ2-5 and V is TRBV7-2; TRBD1 matches 9 bases. The junction had 10 bases not matched to a gene; V was cut back by 5 bases and J by 0 bases. CDR3 length equals 17 residues. The germline V gene has CDR1 SGHTA and CDR2 FQGNSA. The CDR3 DNA is TGTGCCAGCAGCCTAGGGGGACAGGGTGCGTACCAAGAGACCCAGTACTTC. Translated, it gives CASSLGGQGAYQETQYF.

The V and J genes are TRBV9 and TRBJ2-5, with D possibly matching TRBD1 (6 bases). The CDR3 has 14 residues. Trimming removed 3 bases from V and 1 base from J, with 10 bases in between. The germline V gene has CDR1 SGDLS and CDR2 YYNGEE. CDR3 residues: CASSETGGQETQYF. The DNA of the CDR3 is TGTGCCAGCAGCGAGACAGGTGGCCAAGAGACCCAGTACTTC. Drawing the rest from reference TRBV9 and TRBJ2-5, the complete variable domain is DSGVTQTPKHLITATGQRVTLRCSPRSGDLSVYWYQQSLDQGLQFLIQYYNGEERAKGNILERFSAQQFPDLHSELNLSSLELGDSALYFCASSETGGQETQYFGPGTRLLVL.

The rearrangement joins TRBV5-1 to TRBJ2-7; TRBD2 matches 10 bases. Per the germline V gene, CDR1 is SGHRS and CDR2 is YFSETQ. The CDR3 sequence is 16 residues long. V gave up 2 bases and J gave up 5 bases; unmatched junction bases: 10. The CDR3 nucleotides read TGCGCCAGCAGCTTAGTCAGCGGGGGGGTCGGAAACGAGCAGTACTTC. It specifies CASSLVSGGVGNEQYF.

This clone has just a few counts. Other DNA sequences within the sample encode an identical CDR3. V is TRBV5-6 and J is TRBJ2-2; no clear D. There are 15 residues in the CDR3. V lost 4 bases and J 6 bases, leaving 16 bases between the germline ends. Germline CDR1 and CDR2: SGHDT and YYEEEE. CDR3 DNA sequence: TGTGCCAGCAGCGCAACCCCGGGCCGCCCCGGGGAGCTGTTTTTT. Translated, it gives CASSATPGRPGELFF.

The gene calls are TRBV27 and TRBJ1-5, with TRBD1 as a possible D gene (6 bases). The CDR3 has 13 amino acids. Looked up from germline, CDR1 is MNHEY and CDR2 is SMNVEV (reference sequence). Trimming removed 6 bases from V and 7 bases from J, with 13 bases in between. The DNA for the CDR3 is TGTGCCAGCAGAGAACACCAGGGGCAGCCCCAGCATTTT. Translation: CASREHQGQPQHF.

The V call is TRBV6-6, the J call TRBJ2-3; 11 nucleotides agree with TRBD2. The CDR3 has 19 amino acids. Germline-derived CDR1 and CDR2 are MNHNY and SVGAGI (reference sequence). V was clipped by 5 bases and J by 2 bases; unmatched bases: 15. The CDR3 nucleotides read TGTGCCAGCAGTCCATTCGGACTAGCGGGCGGAGGGCCCACAGATACGCAGTATTTT. It specifies CASSPFGLAGGGPTDTQYF.